Presented here are 17 T cell receptor beta chains from one specimen sequenced in a study of blood T cell repertoires in COVID-19. Assay used: immunoSEQ multiplex PCR; TCRdb lists only in-frame clones, some missing. The sample has some 250,000 clones, 86% seen once. Sequencing input: peripheral blood. These TCRs come from a man older than 75 with acute or convalescent COVID-19.

This chain uses TRBV14 with TRBJ2-5; no clear D gene. Germline V CDR1 and CDR2: SGHDN, FVKESK. Trimming cost V 3 bases and J 6 bases, with 17 bases left between them. CDR3 length: 15 amino acids. This CDR3 reads CASSHPVEGRQTQYF. CDR3 in DNA: TGTGCCAGCAGCCACCCGGTCGAAGGCAGGCAGACCCAGTACTTC.

The genes are TRBV19 and TRBJ2-5, with no clear D. V gave up 4 bases and J gave up 5 bases, with 14 bases separating them. This CDR3 is 14 amino acids long. Germline V gives CDR1 LNHDA, CDR2 SQIVND (reference sequence). The CDR3 DNA reads TGTGCCAGTAGTACCCCCGGCCCAGGTGAGACCCAGTACTTC. It encodes CASSTPGPGETQYF.

V is TRBV11-2 and J is TRBJ2-5; 7 positions match TRBD2. Germline CDR1 reads SGHAT; CDR2 reads FQNNGV. The CDR3 is made up of 16 amino acids. V gave up 1 base and J gave up 1 base; unmatched junction bases: 6. CDR3 in DNA: TGTGCCAGCAGCTTAGCGTTAGCGGGCGGCCAAGAGACCCAGTACTTC. It yields the protein CASSLALAGGQETQYF. Complete variable domain (other parts from reference TRBV11-2 and TRBJ2-5): EAGVAQSPRYKIIEKRQSVAFWCNPISGHATLYWYQQILGQGPKLLIQFQNNGVVDDSQLPKDRFSAERLKGVDSTLKIQPAKLEDSAVYLCASSLALAGGQETQYFGPGTRLLVL.

The chain recombines TRBV7-2 with TRBJ2-1; 14 bases are a match to TRBD2. V dropped 5 bases and J dropped 2; count of bases not matched to a gene: 11. The germline V gene encodes CDR1 SGHTA and CDR2 FQGNSA. The CDR3 length is 19 residues. The CDR3 DNA follows: TGTGCCAGCAGCCCTGGACTAGCGGGAGGTCAAGGGCCCTACAATGAGCAGTTCTTC. Encoded protein: CASSPGLAGGQGPYNEQFF.

This chain uses TRBV6-1 with TRBJ1-6; no definite D call. CDR3 length equals 15 residues. Trimming shortened V by 0 bases and J by 7 bases, and 10 bases separated the two germline ends. Germline CDR1 reads MNHNS; CDR2 reads SASEGT. CDR3 in amino acids: CASSEAAPGNSPLHF. The CDR3 coding sequence is TGTGCCAGCAGTGAAGCGGCCCCGGGGAATTCACCCCTCCACTTT.

The chain couples TRBV11-3 to TRBJ2-2; the match to TRBD2 covers 8 bases. With 5 bases clipped from V and 5 bases from J, the junction kept 7 bases outside the gene matches. The CDR3 runs to 15 residues. Germline V gene sequence: CDR1 SGHNT, CDR2 YENEEA. The CDR3 nucleotides are TGTGCCAGCAGCCTCTCCGGGACTAGTACCGGGGAGCTGTTTTTT. Its translation is CASSLSGTSTGELFF. Variable domain in full (rest from reference TRBV11-3 and TRBJ2-2): EAGVVQSPRYKIIEKKQPVAFWCNPISGHNTLYWYLQNLGQGPELLIRYENEEAVDDSQLPKDRFSAERLKGVDSTLKIQPAELGDSAVYLCASSLSGTSTGELFFGEGSRLTVL.

This clone occurred once. The V and J genes are TRBV5-1 and TRBJ2-3, with D perhaps TRBD2 (6 bases). The CDR3 sequence is 12 residues long. Per germline, CDR1 SGHRS and CDR2 YFSETQ. The V end was cut by 4 bases, the J end by 9 bases, with 12 bases between. The CDR3 bases are TGCGCCAGCAGCCCCGGACTACAAACGCAGTATTTT. It translates to CASSPGLQTQYF.

The chain has TRBV3-1 (or the pseudogene TRBV3-2) and TRBJ2-1, with 10 nucleotides matching TRBD2. The CDR3 is 14 residues long. The V gene end was trimmed by 4 bases and the J gene end by 6 bases; junction bases not matched to a gene: 3. The germline V gene has CDR1 LGHDT and CDR2 YNNKEL (reference sequence). The CDR3: CASSPGLAVNEQFF. Written as DNA, the CDR3 is TGTGCCAGCAGCCCCGGACTAGCGGTCAATGAGCAGTTCTTC.

The J gene is TRBJ2-2, the V gene TRBV7-2; 9 nucleotides line up with TRBD1. The CDR3 loop spans 16 amino acids. Germline V lookup: CDR1 SGHTA, CDR2 FQGNSA. Trimming took 5 bases from V and 5 from J; bases not matched to a gene: 9. This CDR3 reads CASSKEQGALTGELFF. Here the CDR3 DNA reads TGTGCCAGCAGCAAAGAACAGGGGGCGTTGACCGGGGAGCTGTTTTTT.

Details on this clone: Other DNA sequences in the same sample also yield this CDR3. The chain joins TRBV11-1 to TRBJ2-1, with TRBD2 matching over 12 bases. V shed 4 bases, J shed 7 bases, and the junction held 5 bases outside the gene matches. The CDR3 covers 15 residues. Germline CDR1 reads SGHAT; CDR2 reads FQDESV (reference sequence). The CDR3 spells CASSSGLAGNNEQFF. CDR3 sequence (DNA): TGTGCCAGCAGCTCGGGACTAGCGGGTAATAATGAGCAGTTCTTC.

This clone appeared a few times. This rearrangement joins TRBV4-3 to TRBJ1-4; TRBD1 aligns across 7 bases. CDR3 size: 14 residues. The V and J ends lost 4 bases and 2 bases, in that order; junction bases with no gene match: 1. Germline values: CDR1 LGHNA, CDR2 YSLEER. CDR3 nucleotides: TGCGCCAGCAGCCCGGGACAGACTAATGAAAAACTGTTTTTT. Its protein is CASSPGQTNEKLFF.

The chain has TRBV5-1 and TRBJ1-5; D possibly corresponds to TRBD1 (5 bases). V lost 10 bases and J 1 base, leaving 15 bases between the germline ends. This CDR3 is built from 14 residues. The germline gives CDR1 SGHRS, CDR2 YFSETQ. This CDR3 reads CAQQTRTSNQPQHF. The CDR3 DNA sequence: TGCGCCCAGCAAACCAGGACAAGCAATCAGCCCCAGCATTTT.

This clone has just a few counts. This rearrangement joins TRBV20-1 to TRBJ2-2; D not certain. Germline V gives CDR1 DFQATT, CDR2 SNEGSKA (reference sequence). V was shortened by 6 bases and J by 5 bases, with 7 bases between the two germline ends. There are 11 residues in the CDR3. CDR3 region: CSAPPTGELFF. In DNA form, the CDR3 reads TGCAGTGCCCCCCCGACCGGGGAGCTGTTTTTT.

J is TRBJ2-7 and V is TRBV7-8; TRBD1 matches at 12 bases. The CDR3 contains 15 residues. CDR1 is SGHVS, CDR2 FQNEAQ, per germline. The V and J ends lost 5 bases and 5 bases, in that order; junction bases with no gene match: 7. The CDR3 region has the DNA TGTGCCAGCAGCCAGCAGGGACAGGGGGCGGACGAGCAGTACTTC. Translating it yields CASSQQGQGADEQYF.

Concerning this clone itself: This same CDR3 is encoded by further DNA sequences in the sample. The chain is built from TRBV5-1 and TRBJ2-2, with unresolved D. Germline V gene data show CDR1 as SGHRS and CDR2 as YFSETQ. V was shortened by 0 bases and J by 0 bases, with 9 bases between the two germline ends. The CDR3 extends over 16 amino acids. The CDR3 nucleotides read TGCGCCAGCAGCTTGGGTGCAGGTCCGAACACCGGGGAGCTGTTTTTT. Translated, it gives CASSLGAGPNTGELFF.

This clone was counted a single time. This chain connects TRBV19 to TRBJ1-2; TRBD1 matches 8 bases. This CDR3 region has 17 residues. The ends lost 2 bases at V and 8 bases at J; junction bases unmatched: 16. Germline V gene lookup returns CDR1 LNHDA and CDR2 SQIVND (reference sequence). CDR3 sequence (DNA): TGTGCCAGTAGTATACGGCAAGCCGCCGGGACAGGTGGCGGCTACACCTTC. It translates to CASSIRQAAGTGGGYTF.

The V gene is TRBV7-8, the J gene TRBJ1-3, with TRBD1 identical over 7 bases. Germline CDR1 SGHVS, CDR2 FQNEAQ. The CDR3 is made up of 17 amino acids. The ends lost 1 base at V and 0 bases at J; junction bases unmatched: 6. The CDR3, as DNA: TGTGCCAGCAGCTTAGGCACCGGGACAGCCTCTGGAAACACCATATATTTT. Translation gives CASSLGTGTASGNTIYF. Full variable domain (outside the CDR3, taken from reference TRBV7-8 and TRBJ1-3): GAGVSQSPRYKVAKRGQDVALRCDPISGHVSLFWYQQALGQGPEFLTYFQNEAQLDKSGLPSDRFFAERPEGSVSTLKIQRTQQEDSAVYLCASSLGTGTASGNTIYFGEGSWLTVV.